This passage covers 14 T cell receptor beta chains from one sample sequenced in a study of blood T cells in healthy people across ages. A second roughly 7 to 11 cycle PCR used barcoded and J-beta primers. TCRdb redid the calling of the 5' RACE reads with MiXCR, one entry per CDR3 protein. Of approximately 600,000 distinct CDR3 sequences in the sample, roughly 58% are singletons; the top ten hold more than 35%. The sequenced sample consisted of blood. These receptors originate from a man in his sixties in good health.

The CDR3: CASSKGTGGSSYEQYF. The CDR3 region has the DNA TGTGCCAGCAGCAAAGGAACGGGAGGCAGCTCCTACGAGCAGTACTTC. The V gene is TRBV21-1, the J gene TRBJ2-7. TRBV21-1 is assigned pseudogene status. CDR3 length: 16 residues.

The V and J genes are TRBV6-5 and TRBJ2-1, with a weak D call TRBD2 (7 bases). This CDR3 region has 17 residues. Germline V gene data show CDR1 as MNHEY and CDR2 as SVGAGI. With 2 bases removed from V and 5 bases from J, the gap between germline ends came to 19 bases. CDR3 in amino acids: CASSYQETRGGNNEQFF. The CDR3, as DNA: TGTGCCAGCAGTTACCAGGAGACTAGGGGGGGAAACAATGAGCAGTTCTTC.

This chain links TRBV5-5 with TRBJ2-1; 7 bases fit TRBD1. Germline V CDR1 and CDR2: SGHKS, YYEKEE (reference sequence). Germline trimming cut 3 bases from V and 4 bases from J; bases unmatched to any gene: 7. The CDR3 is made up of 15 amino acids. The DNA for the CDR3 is TGTGCCAGCAGCTACGGGACAGCTCTTTACAATGAGCAGTTCTTC. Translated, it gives CASSYGTALYNEQFF. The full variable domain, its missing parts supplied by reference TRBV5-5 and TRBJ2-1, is DAGVTQSPTHLIKTRGQQVTLRCSPISGHKSVSWYQQVLGQGPQFIFQYYEKEERGRGNFPDRFSARQFPNYSSELNVNALLLGDSALYLCASSYGTALYNEQFFGPGTRLTVL.

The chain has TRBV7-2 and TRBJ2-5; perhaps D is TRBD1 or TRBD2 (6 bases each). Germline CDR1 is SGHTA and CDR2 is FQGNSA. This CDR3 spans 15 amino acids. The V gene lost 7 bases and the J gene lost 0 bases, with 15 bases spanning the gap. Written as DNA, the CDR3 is TGTGCCAGCAATAGGGGGGCCGGGTACCAAGAGACCCAGTACTTC. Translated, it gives CASNRGAGYQETQYF.

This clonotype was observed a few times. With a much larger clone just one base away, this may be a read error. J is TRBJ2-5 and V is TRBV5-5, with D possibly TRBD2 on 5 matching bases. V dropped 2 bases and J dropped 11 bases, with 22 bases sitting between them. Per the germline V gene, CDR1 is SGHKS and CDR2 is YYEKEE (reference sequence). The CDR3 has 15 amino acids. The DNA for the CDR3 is TGTGCCAGCAGCTTTGGGCGGGCCCACGGTAATGAGCAGTACTTC. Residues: CASSFGRAHGNEQYF.

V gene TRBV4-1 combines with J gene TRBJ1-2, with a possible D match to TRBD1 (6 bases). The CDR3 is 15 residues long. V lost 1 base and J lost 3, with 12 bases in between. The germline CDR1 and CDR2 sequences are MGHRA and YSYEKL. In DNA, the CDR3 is TGCGCCAGCAGCCAAGGGGGGCAGAGGGACTATGGCTACACCTTC. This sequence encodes CASSQGGQRDYGYTF.

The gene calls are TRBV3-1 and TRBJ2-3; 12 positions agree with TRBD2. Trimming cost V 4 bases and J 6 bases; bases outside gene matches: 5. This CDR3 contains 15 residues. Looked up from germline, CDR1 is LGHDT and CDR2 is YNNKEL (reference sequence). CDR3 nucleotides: TGTGCCAGCAGCCTCCCTAGCGGGGGGGCGGATACGCAGTATTTT. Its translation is CASSLPSGGADTQYF.

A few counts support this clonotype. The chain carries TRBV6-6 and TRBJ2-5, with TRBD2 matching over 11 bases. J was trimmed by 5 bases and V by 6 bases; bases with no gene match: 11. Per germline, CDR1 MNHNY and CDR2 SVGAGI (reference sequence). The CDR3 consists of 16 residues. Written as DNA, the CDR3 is TGTGCCAGCAGGGATACCGGGACTAGCGGATTTGAGACCCAGTACTTC. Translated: CASRDTGTSGFETQYF.

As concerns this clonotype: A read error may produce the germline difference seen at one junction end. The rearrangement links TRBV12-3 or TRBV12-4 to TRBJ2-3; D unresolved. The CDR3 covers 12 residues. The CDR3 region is CASTPYTDTQYF. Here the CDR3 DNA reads TGCGCCAGCACCCCTTACACAGATACGCAGTATTTT.

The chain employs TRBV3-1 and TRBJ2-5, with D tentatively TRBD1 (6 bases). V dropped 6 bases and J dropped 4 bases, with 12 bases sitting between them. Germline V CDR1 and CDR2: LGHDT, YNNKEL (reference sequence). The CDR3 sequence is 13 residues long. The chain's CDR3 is CASRTRGGETQYF. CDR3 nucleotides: TGTGCCAGCAGAACCAGGGGTGGAGAGACCCAGTACTTC.

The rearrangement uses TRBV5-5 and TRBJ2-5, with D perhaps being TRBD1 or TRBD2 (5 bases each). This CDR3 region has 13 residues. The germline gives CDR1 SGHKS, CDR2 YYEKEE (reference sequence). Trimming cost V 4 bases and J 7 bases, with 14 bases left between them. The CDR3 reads CASSRDGRATQYF. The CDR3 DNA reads TGTGCCAGCAGCCGGGACGGTCGGGCGACCCAGTACTTC.

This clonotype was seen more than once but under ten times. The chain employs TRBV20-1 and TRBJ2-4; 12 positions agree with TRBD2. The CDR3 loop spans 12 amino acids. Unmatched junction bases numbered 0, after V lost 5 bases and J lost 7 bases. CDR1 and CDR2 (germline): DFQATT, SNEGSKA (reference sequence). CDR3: CSAGLAGNIQYF. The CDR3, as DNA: TGCAGTGCTGGACTAGCGGGGAACATTCAGTACTTC.

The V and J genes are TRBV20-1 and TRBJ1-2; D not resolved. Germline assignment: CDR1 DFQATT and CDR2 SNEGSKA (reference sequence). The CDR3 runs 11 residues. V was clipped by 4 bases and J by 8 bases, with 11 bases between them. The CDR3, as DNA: TGCAGTGCTACCCCTTGGGGAGGCTACACCTTC. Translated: CSATPWGGYTF.

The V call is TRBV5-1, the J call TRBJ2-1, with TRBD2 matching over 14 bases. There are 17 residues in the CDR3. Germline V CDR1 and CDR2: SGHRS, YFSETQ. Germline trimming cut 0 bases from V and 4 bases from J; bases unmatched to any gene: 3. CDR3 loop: CASSLGLAGGPYNEQFF. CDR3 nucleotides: TGCGCCAGCAGCTTGGGACTAGCGGGGGGGCCGTACAATGAGCAGTTCTTC.